Each of the 3 T cell receptor beta chains below was sequenced from the same sample in a study of human T cells and chemical hapten exposure. Time point defined: patch test 1, 2 weeks after DPC sensitization. Stated treatment: therapeutic diphenylcyclopropenone sensitization with weekly scalp DPC. Each CDR3 protein gets one entry after TCRdb re-called the RACE reads with MiXCR. The profile shows 100,000 or so distinct CDR3 sequences, 10% to 13% of them singletons. The input for sequencing was whole blood, taken in connection with sensitization to the hapten diphenylcyclopropenone (DPC). The receptors shown here come from a man between 40 and 49 years old with alopecia areata. Some clones in this sample may be carry-over from other donors' samples.

In this sample, this clonotype turned up a few times. The gene calls are TRBV25-1 and TRBJ1-1, with unresolved D. CDR1 MGHDK and CDR2 SYGVNS come from the germline V gene. CDR3 length: 13 residues. Between the trimmed V and J ends, which lost 6 bases and 2 bases, there was a span of 10 bases. The CDR3 loop is CASRSSANTEAFF. CDR3 bases: TGTGCCAGCAGGAGTTCAGCTAACACTGAAGCTTTCTTT. Drawing the rest from reference TRBV25-1 and TRBJ1-1, the complete variable domain is EADIYQTPRYLVIGTGKKITLECSQTMGHDKMYWYQQDPGMELHLIHYSYGVNSTEKGDLSSESTVSRIRTEHFPLTLESARPSHTSQYLCASRSSANTEAFFGQGTRLTVV.

The V call is TRBV20-1, the J call TRBJ2-7; D may be TRBD1 or TRBD2 (5 bases each). The germline V and J ends were trimmed by 1 base and 5 bases, with 15 bases remaining between them. Germline V lookup: CDR1 DFQATT, CDR2 SNEGSKA (reference sequence). The CDR3 is made up of 14 amino acids. For the CDR3, the DNA is TGCAGTGCTAGAGTCCTGGGACCGCTCGACGAGCAGTACTTC. It specifies CSARVLGPLDEQYF.

This chain connects TRBV28 to TRBJ2-1; 7 bases agree with TRBD1. V lost 7 bases and J lost 6; bases outside the gene matches: 6. Germline V gene data show CDR1 as MDHEN and CDR2 as SYDVKM. The CDR3 is made up of 13 amino acids. The CDR3 coding sequence is TGTGCCAGCATCAAAGGGGGCCTCAATGAGCAGTTCTTC. Encoded protein: CASIKGGLNEQFF.